These T cell receptor beta chains were read from a single sample in a study of T-cell memory formation after mild COVID-19. TCRdb redid the calling of the 5' RACE reads with MiXCR, one entry per CDR3 protein. The data show under 600,000 distinct CDR3 sequences, about 22% seen once. Sequenced material: PBMCs or a T cell subset sorted from them (not recorded which). The receptor source for this set is an adult woman who had mild COVID-19 (a few samples of this study predate the infection). Cell type and time point are not known. Both conserved end residues are part of each CDR3. Each record gives: clone size, D gene, J gene, V gene, CDR3 DNA, CDR3 protein. D genes are given only for firm matches. Only part of the rows carry a size: once, few, many, or a class if the clone is expanded.

size: .
D: .
J: TRBJ1-2
V: TRBV19
DNA: TGTGCCAGTAGTATAGGACAGACTCATGGCTACACCTTC
CDR3: CASSIGQTHGYTF

size: .
D: .
J: TRBJ2-3
V: TRBV29-1
DNA: TGCAGCGTGGGGGGGGCACTTACAGATACGCAGTATTTT
CDR3: CSVGGALTDTQYF

size: few
D: TRBD2
J: TRBJ2-5
V: TRBV11-3
DNA: TGTGCCAGCAAGCCTAGCGGGAGGACCCAAGAGACCCAGTACTTC
CDR3: CASKPSGRTQETQYF

size: .
D: .
J: TRBJ1-1
V: TRBV4-1
DNA: TGCGCCAGCAGCCAGGTTGATCCGAACACTGAAGCTTTCTTT
CDR3: CASSQVDPNTEAFF

size: .
D: .
J: TRBJ1-4
V: TRBV24-1
DNA: TGTGCCACCAGTGATTTTCCGGGCCGAGCGTGTGGAAAACTGTTTTTT
CDR3: CATSDFPGRACGKLFF

size: few
D: TRBD2
J: TRBJ2-3
V: TRBV3-1
DNA: TGTGCCAGCAGCCAGCTAGCGGGGGTCACAGATACGCAGTATTTT
CDR3: CASSQLAGVTDTQYF

size: few
D: TRBD1
J: TRBJ2-2
V: TRBV24-1
DNA: TGTGCCACCAGTGACGGCGGACAGGGCCGGAACACCGGGGAGCTGTTTTTT
CDR3: CATSDGGQGRNTGELFF

size: few
D: TRBD1
J: TRBJ1-1
V: TRBV5-1
DNA: TGCGCCAGCAGCTTAAGGGGGCAAGTTCACACTGAAGCTTTCTTT
CDR3: CASSLRGQVHTEAFF

size: .
D: .
J: TRBJ2-7
V: TRBV5-1
DNA: TGCGCCAGCAGCTTGGGGTTGGGGGGCAGGGAATACGAGCAGTACTTC
CDR3: CASSLGLGGREYEQYF

size: .
D: TRBD2
J: TRBJ2-1
V: TRBV28
DNA: TGTGCCAGCAGTGCGCGGGAGGGCGCCCCAGGTGAGCAGTTCTTC
CDR3: CASSAREGAPGEQFF

size: .
D: TRBD1
J: TRBJ2-5
V: TRBV9
DNA: TGTGCCAGCAGCGTAGGTATCGGACAGGGTGGCGAAGAGACCCAGTACTTC
CDR3: CASSVGIGQGGEETQYF

size: .
D: TRBD1
J: TRBJ1-1
V: TRBV12-3/TRBV12-4
DNA: TGTGCCAGCAGCCCAAGACAGGGTAGGGCTTTCTTT
CDR3: CASSPRQGRAFF

size: .
D: TRBD2
J: TRBJ2-3
V: TRBV5-1
DNA: TGCGCCAGCAGCTTGGGCCCTAGCGGGGTCGGCACAGATACGCAGTATTTT
CDR3: CASSLGPSGVGTDTQYF

size: many
D: .
J: TRBJ2-7
V: TRBV7-2
DNA: TGTGCCAGCAGCTTATCGTACGAGCAGTACTTC
CDR3: CASSLSYEQYF

size: many
D: .
J: TRBJ1-4
V: TRBV7-6
DNA: TGTGCCAGCAGTCAACATGACTCAACCCGTGAAAAACTGTTTTTT
CDR3: CASSQHDSTREKLFF

size: .
D: TRBD1
J: TRBJ1-2
V: TRBV6-4
DNA: TGTGCCAGCAGTGCCGGGACAGGGGAAGGAGAGGGCTACACCTTC
CDR3: CASSAGTGEGEGYTF

size: few
D: TRBD2
J: TRBJ2-1
V: TRBV5-1
DNA: TGCGCCAGCGTACTAGCGGGGGACAGTCCCTACAATGAGCAGTTCTTC
CDR3: CASVLAGDSPYNEQFF

size: .
D: .
J: TRBJ1-5
V: TRBV3-1
DNA: TGTGCCAGCAGCCAAGGAACGCCAGGGCCCCAGCATTTT
CDR3: CASSQGTPGPQHF

size: .
D: .
J: TRBJ2-2
V: TRBV24-1
DNA: TGTGCCACCAGTGAAAACCGACTAGGAGCCGGGGAGCTGTTTTTT
CDR3: CATSENRLGAGELFF

size: .
D: .
J: TRBJ1-2
V: TRBV28
DNA: TGTGCCAGCAGTAAAGGGACGGTAAACTATGGCTACACCTTC
CDR3: CASSKGTVNYGYTF

size: few
D: .
J: TRBJ2-1
V: TRBV20-1
DNA: TGCAGTGCTAGAGACCATCTGGGTTTGGGGCAGTTCTTC
CDR3: CSARDHLGLGQFF

size: .
D: TRBD2
J: TRBJ2-3
V: TRBV12-3/TRBV12-4
DNA: TGTGCCAGCAGCCCCGGGACTAGCCCAGATACGCAGTATTTT
CDR3: CASSPGTSPDTQYF

size: many
D: TRBD1
J: TRBJ1-2
V: TRBV27
DNA: TGTGCCAGCAGCCCAACCCGGACAGGCAGACACTACACCTTC
CDR3: CASSPTRTGRHYTF

size: .
D: TRBD1
J: TRBJ2-2
V: TRBV24-1
DNA: TGTGCCACCAGTGGACAGGGGCCCGGGGAGCTGTTTTTT
CDR3: CATSGQGPGELFF

size: many
D: TRBD1
J: TRBJ2-3
V: TRBV7-9
DNA: TGTGCCAGCAGCTTAGTGACAGGGGGCAAGGATACGCAGTATTTT
CDR3: CASSLVTGGKDTQYF

size: few
D: TRBD2
J: TRBJ2-5
V: TRBV6-2/TRBV6-3
DNA: TGTGCCAGCAAGCTAGCGGGAGGGGGACAAGAGACCCAGTACTTC
CDR3: CASKLAGGGQETQYF

size: .
D: .
J: TRBJ2-7
V: TRBV9
DNA: TGTGCCGCAAGGACGGGGAGGTACGAGCAGTACTTC
CDR3: CAARTGRYEQYF

size: few
D: .
J: TRBJ1-1
V: TRBV5-4
DNA: TGTGCCAGCAGCAGAGAATACACTGAAGCTTTCTTT
CDR3: CASSREYTEAFF

size: .
D: .
J: TRBJ2-2
V: TRBV7-3
DNA: TGTGCCAGCAGCCCATCCGGCTCGAACACCGGGGAGCTGTTTTTT
CDR3: CASSPSGSNTGELFF

size: .
D: TRBD1
J: TRBJ1-4
V: TRBV20-1
DNA: TGCAGTGCGTCGTCGGGGACAGGGGATGAAAAACTGTTTTTT
CDR3: CSASSGTGDEKLFF

size: .
D: .
J: TRBJ1-2
V: TRBV5-6
DNA: TGTGCCAGCAGCTTGGCAGGGGAAAGGGATGGCTACACCTTC
CDR3: CASSLAGERDGYTF

size: few
D: .
J: TRBJ2-5
V: TRBV6-5
DNA: TGTGCCAGCAGTAGACCCATTCTAGGGACCCAGTACTTC
CDR3: CASSRPILGTQYF

size: few
D: TRBD1
J: TRBJ1-1
V: TRBV6-5
DNA: TGTGCCAGTAACCGGGACAGGGGGTTTTACACTGAAGCTTTCTTT
CDR3: CASNRDRGFYTEAFF

size: few
D: TRBD1
J: TRBJ1-4
V: TRBV29-1
DNA: TGCAGCGTACGACAGGGGTTGACTAATGAAAAACTGTTTTTT
CDR3: CSVRQGLTNEKLFF

size: .
D: TRBD1
J: TRBJ1-5
V: TRBV24-1
DNA: TGTGCCACCAGTGCCCGGGGACAGGGGGCCGGGGGCAATCAGCCCCAGCATTTT
CDR3: CATSARGQGAGGNQPQHF

size: .
D: .
J: TRBJ2-6
V: TRBV12-3/TRBV12-4
DNA: TGTGCCAGCAGTCTCCCGGGGCTGGGATCTGGGGCCAACGTCCTGACTTTC
CDR3: CASSLPGLGSGANVLTF

size: few
D: TRBD2
J: TRBJ2-1
V: TRBV11-2
DNA: TGTGCCAGCAGCTTAGAAGCACTCGGGGGGGAGCAGTTCTTC
CDR3: CASSLEALGGEQFF

size: few
D: TRBD2
J: TRBJ2-7
V: TRBV4-2
DNA: TGTGCCAGCAGCCAAGATGGGCGGGGGGTCTACGAGCAGTACTTC
CDR3: CASSQDGRGVYEQYF

size: .
D: TRBD2
J: TRBJ2-1
V: TRBV7-9
DNA: TGTGCCAGCCCTAGCGGCAATGAGCAGTTCTTC
CDR3: CASPSGNEQFF

size: .
D: .
J: TRBJ2-4
V: TRBV6-5
DNA: TGTGCCAGCAGCCCCCCCGTCCTAGCCAAAAACATTCAGTACTTC
CDR3: CASSPPVLAKNIQYF

size: few
D: .
J: TRBJ2-7
V: TRBV27
DNA: TGTGCCAGCAGTTTACTGGGGTATGACGAGCAGTACTTC
CDR3: CASSLLGYDEQYF

size: many
D: .
J: TRBJ2-7
V: TRBV27
DNA: TGTGCCAGCAGTGTAGGGCAGGGTCACCACGAGCAGTACTTC
CDR3: CASSVGQGHHEQYF

size: .
D: .
J: TRBJ2-1
V: TRBV20-1
DNA: TGCAGTGCTAGAGATATAATGGGGAGCTCCTACAATGAGCAGTTCTTC
CDR3: CSARDIMGSSYNEQFF

size: few
D: .
J: TRBJ1-1
V: TRBV9
DNA: TGTGCCAGCAGCGTAGCGGGGGGGAGCACTGAAGCTTTCTTT
CDR3: CASSVAGGSTEAFF

size: .
D: TRBD1
J: TRBJ2-3
V: TRBV12-3/TRBV12-4
DNA: TGTGCCAGCAGACACAATCCGGGACAGGGCACAGATACGCAGTATTTT
CDR3: CASRHNPGQGTDTQYF

size: once
D: .
J: TRBJ1-2
V: TRBV29-1
DNA: TGCAGCGTTGTAGGGGGGCGCGACTATGGCTACACCTTC
CDR3: CSVVGGRDYGYTF

size: .
D: TRBD2
J: TRBJ2-1
V: TRBV29-1
DNA: TGCAGCGTTGGACCGGGACTAGCGGAGAGCTCCTACAATGAGCAGTTCTTC
CDR3: CSVGPGLAESSYNEQFF

size: many
D: .
J: TRBJ2-7
V: TRBV7-2
DNA: TGTGCCAGCAGTTTGGACAGAGGGGGCTACGAGCAGTACTTC
CDR3: CASSLDRGGYEQYF

size: many
D: .
J: TRBJ2-2
V: TRBV12-3/TRBV12-4
DNA: TGTGCCAGCAGTTTGATGGGGGGCGGGGAGCTGTTTTTT
CDR3: CASSLMGGGELFF

size: .
D: TRBD2
J: TRBJ2-3
V: TRBV6-1
DNA: TGTGCCAGCAGGAAACTAGCGGGGATCACAGATACGCAGTATTTT
CDR3: CASRKLAGITDTQYF

size: .
D: TRBD2
J: TRBJ2-7
V: TRBV29-1
DNA: TGCAGCGTTGTCCATCCGACTAGCGGGAGGTGGCAATACGAGCAGTACTTC
CDR3: CSVVHPTSGRWQYEQYF

size: few
D: .
J: TRBJ2-5
V: TRBV7-7
DNA: TGTGCCAGCAGCTCCACCGGAGGACAAGAGACCCAGTACTTC
CDR3: CASSSTGGQETQYF

size: .
D: .
J: TRBJ1-1
V: TRBV7-8
DNA: TGTGCCAGCGGATTTCCAGGAATGGCTTTCTTT
CDR3: CASGFPGMAFF

size: few
D: .
J: TRBJ1-2
V: TRBV12-3/TRBV12-4
DNA: TGTGCCAGCAGTTCCGGGACGCTTTACGGCCAAAGTGGCTACACCTTC
CDR3: CASSSGTLYGQSGYTF

size: .
D: .
J: TRBJ2-1
V: TRBV7-3
DNA: TGTGCCAGCAGCTTAGGCGCAGGGGCCTCCTACAATGAGCAGTTCTTC
CDR3: CASSLGAGASYNEQFF